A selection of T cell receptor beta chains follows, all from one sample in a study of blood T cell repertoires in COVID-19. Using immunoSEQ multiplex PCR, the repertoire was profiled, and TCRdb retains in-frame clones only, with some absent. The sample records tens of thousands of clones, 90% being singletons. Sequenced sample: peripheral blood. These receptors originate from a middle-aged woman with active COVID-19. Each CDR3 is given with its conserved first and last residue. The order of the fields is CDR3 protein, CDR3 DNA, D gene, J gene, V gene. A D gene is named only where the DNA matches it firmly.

CDR3aa: CASSFLGVYGYTF; CDR3nt: TGCGCCAGCAGCTTTCTAGGCGTTTATGGCTACACCTTC; d_gene: NA; j_gene: TRBJ1-2; v_gene: TRBV5-1
CDR3aa: CASRGGVSQETQYF; CDR3nt: TGTGCCAGCAGAGGGGGGGTTTCGCAGGAGACCCAGTACTTC; d_gene: NA; j_gene: TRBJ2-5; v_gene: TRBV6-6
CDR3aa: CASRADRSNTGELFF; CDR3nt: TGTGCCAGCAGGGCGGACAGATCGAACACCGGGGAGCTGTTTTTT; d_gene: NA; j_gene: TRBJ2-2; v_gene: TRBV2
CDR3aa: CASSLTTGGQANTGELFF; CDR3nt: TGTGCCAGCTCACTCACGACAGGGGGCCAAGCTAACACCGGGGAGCTGTTTTTT; d_gene: TRBD1; j_gene: TRBJ2-2; v_gene: TRBV18
CDR3aa: CASSKEGGEQYF; CDR3nt: TGTGCCAGTAGTAAGGAGGGAGGCGAGCAGTACTTC; d_gene: NA; j_gene: TRBJ2-7; v_gene: TRBV19
CDR3aa: CASSCLTGNNEKLFF; CDR3nt: TGTGCCAGCAGTTGCCTGACAGGAAATAATGAAAAACTGTTTTTT; d_gene: NA; j_gene: TRBJ1-4; v_gene: TRBV6-9
CDR3aa: CASSEIIGETQYF; CDR3nt: TGCGCCAGCAGCGAGATTATCGGAGAGACCCAGTACTTC; d_gene: NA; j_gene: TRBJ2-5; v_gene: TRBV10-2
CDR3aa: CASSQQDSSYNSPLHF; CDR3nt: TGCGCCAGCAGCCAACAGGACAGCTCCTATAATTCACCCCTCCACTTT; d_gene: NA; j_gene: TRBJ1-6; v_gene: TRBV4-1
CDR3aa: CASIGGTNEKLFF; CDR3nt: TGTGCCAGCATCGGGGGAACTAATGAAAAACTGTTTTTT; d_gene: NA; j_gene: TRBJ1-4; v_gene: TRBV28
CDR3aa: CASSLVDRGVFSNYGYTF; CDR3nt: TGTGCCAGCAGCTTGGTCGACAGGGGAGTATTTAGTAACTATGGCTACACCTTC; d_gene: TRBD1; j_gene: TRBJ1-2; v_gene: TRBV5-5
CDR3aa: CASRQDQTPSGYTF; CDR3nt: TGTGCCAGCAGACAAGACCAAACCCCTAGCGGCTACACCTTC; d_gene: NA; j_gene: TRBJ1-2; v_gene: TRBV6-5
CDR3aa: CASRKSHDRGMKAFF; CDR3nt: TGTGCCAGCAGGAAAAGCCATGACAGGGGGATGAAAGCTTTCTTT; d_gene: TRBD1; j_gene: TRBJ1-1; v_gene: TRBV2
CDR3aa: CATKTGYTGELFF; CDR3nt: TGTGCCACGAAAACAGGGTATACCGGGGAGCTGTTTTTT; d_gene: NA; j_gene: TRBJ2-2; v_gene: TRBV6-5
CDR3aa: CASTSGDYNEQFF; CDR3nt: TGTGCCAGTACTAGCGGGGACTACAATGAGCAGTTCTTC; d_gene: TRBD2; j_gene: TRBJ2-1; v_gene: TRBV10-3